Listed here are 24 T cell receptor beta chains from one sample, sequenced in a study of blood T cell repertoires in COVID-19. TCRdb keeps only in-frame clones here, not all; method: immunoSEQ multiplex PCR. The sample holds 80,000 to 100,000 clones, around 82% seen once. Sequencing input: peripheral blood. These receptors all come from a man aged 50-59 years who had recovered from COVID-19.

The chain combines TRBV4-1 with TRBJ2-7; possibly TRBD2 for D (6 bases). The length of the CDR3 is 15 residues. V lost 0 bases and J 5 bases, leaving 14 bases between the germline ends. Per germline, CDR1 MGHRA and CDR2 YSYEKL. The CDR3 region is CASSQDRVGLNEQYF. The CDR3, as DNA: TGCGCCAGCAGCCAAGACCGGGTAGGACTAAACGAGCAGTACTTC.

Only a few counts were recorded for this clone. CDR3 amino acids: CASSQPGGNTIYF. Here the CDR3 DNA reads TGTGCCAGCAGCCAGCCGGGGGGAAACACCATATATTTT. The gene calls are TRBV13 and TRBJ1-3, with no clear D. Trimming took 5 bases from V and 4 from J, leaving 9 bases between them. Germline V gene data show CDR1 as PRHDT and CDR2 as FYEKMQ (reference sequence). The CDR3 contains 13 residues.

The chain is built from TRBV19 and TRBJ2-7; D is possibly TRBD1 (6 bases). Per germline, CDR1 LNHDA and CDR2 SQIVND (reference sequence). This CDR3 spans 13 amino acids. The V end was cut by 5 bases, the J end by 3 bases, with 11 bases between. The CDR3 reads CASSELQGYEQYF. CDR3 nucleotide sequence: TGTGCCAGTAGTGAGTTACAGGGCTACGAGCAGTACTTC.

V and J are TRBV2 and TRBJ2-7, with 9 bases identical to TRBD2. Germline V CDR1 and CDR2: SNHLY, FYNNEI. V was clipped by 10 bases and J by 3 bases; unmatched bases: 7. This CDR3 is built from 13 residues. The CDR3 DNA is TGTGCCACTCAGCGGGAGGAGATCTACGAGCAGTACTTC. Translating it yields CATQREEIYEQYF.

This clone was detected a few times. The chain combines TRBV4-3 with TRBJ1-1, with D maybe TRBD1 (5 bases). The V end was cut by 1 base, the J end by 5 bases, with 11 bases between. The length of the CDR3 is 14 residues. The germline CDR1 and CDR2 sequences are LGHNA and YSLEER. CDR3 sequence reads: CASSQVIRGTEAFF. Written as DNA, the CDR3 is TGCGCCAGCAGCCAAGTGATTAGGGGTACTGAAGCTTTCTTT.

The V gene is TRBV5-4, the J gene TRBJ2-5; 13 bases fit TRBD2. V shed 8 bases, J shed 5 bases, and the junction held 9 bases outside the gene matches. The CDR3 spans 15 residues. Per germline, CDR1 SGHNT and CDR2 YYREEE (reference sequence). This CDR3 reads CASSRTSGSGETQYF. The CDR3 DNA is TGTGCCAGTTCGCGGACTAGCGGGAGTGGCGAGACCCAGTACTTC.

The chain carries TRBV28 and TRBJ2-3; TRBD2 aligns across 10 bases. Per the germline V gene, CDR1 is MDHEN and CDR2 is SYDVKM. This CDR3 contains 17 residues. V gave up 2 bases and J gave up 13 bases; unmatched junction bases: 18. The CDR3 coding sequence is TGTGCCAGCAGTTTAGGTCTTAGAGAGCGGGAGGGCCGTGGGGAGTATTTT. Amino acid sequence: CASSLGLREREGRGEYF. Combining the CDR3 with reference TRBV28 and TRBJ2-3 gives the whole variable domain DVKVTQSSRYLVKRTGEKVFLECVQDMDHENMFWYRQDPGLGLRLIYFSYDVKMKEKGDIPEGYSVSREKKERFSLILESASTNQTSMYLCASSLGLREREGRGEYFGPGTRLTVL.

The rearrangement links TRBV6-5 to TRBJ1-2; D remains ambiguous. Trimming left V 6 bases short and J 8 bases short, with 16 bases between. Germline V gives CDR1 MNHEY, CDR2 SVGAGI. This CDR3 has 13 residues. The CDR3 DNA sequence: TGTGCCAGCAGCTCCGGGAGCACAAGGGGCTACACCTTC. Its protein is CASSSGSTRGYTF.

The genes are TRBV28 and TRBJ2-1; 9 bases match TRBD1. V trimming: 3 bases; J trimming: 9 bases; junction bases outside the gene matches: 12. Germline V lookup: CDR1 MDHEN, CDR2 SYDVKM. The CDR3 loop spans 16 amino acids. CDR3 amino acids: CASSFSGTGPGVEQFF. The CDR3, as DNA: TGTGCCAGCAGTTTCTCCGGGACAGGGCCGGGGGTTGAGCAGTTCTTC.

The chain couples TRBV7-2 to TRBJ2-7; the match to TRBD2 covers 9 bases. Germline V CDR1 and CDR2: SGHTA, FQGNSA. Losses at the gene ends were 1 base for V and 7 bases for J; bases not matched to a gene: 8. This CDR3 is built from 15 residues. The CDR3 coding sequence is TGTGCCAGCAGCTTAGTGGGCGCGGGAGGGGATGAGCAGTACTTC. Translated: CASSLVGAGGDEQYF.

The J gene is TRBJ1-4, the V gene TRBV2; D is undetermined. The CDR3 loop spans 14 amino acids. From germline, CDR1 is SNHLY and CDR2 FYNNEI. Trimming took 6 bases from V and 8 from J, leaving 16 bases between them. The CDR3 bases are TGTGCCAGCAGGGAGATCGTGGCTTTCGAAAAACTGTTTTTT. This sequence encodes CASREIVAFEKLFF.

This chain links TRBV5-1 with TRBJ1-2; 8 bases map to TRBD1. Germline CDR1 and CDR2: SGHRS and YFSETQ. V lost 0 bases, J lost 6 bases, and 4 bases stayed unmatched. This CDR3 contains 14 residues. CDR3 residues: CASSLEGTGDGYTF. The CDR3 region has the DNA TGCGCCAGCAGCTTGGAGGGGACAGGCGATGGCTACACCTTC.

Comments on this clone: One end of the junction varies from germline; a read error may be responsible. This chain uses TRBV12-3 or TRBV12-4 with TRBJ2-4, with TRBD1 matching over 10 bases. This CDR3 has 13 residues. CDR3 DNA: TGTGCCAGCAGTAATGGACAGGGGGTAGTCGTGGACTTC. Translating it yields CASSNGQGVVVDF.

The V gene is TRBV9, the J gene TRBJ2-2; 7 bases match TRBD2. Unmatched junction bases numbered 2, after V lost 1 base and J lost 2 bases. The CDR3 runs to 15 residues. Germline CDR1 is SGDLS and CDR2 is YYNGEE. In DNA, the CDR3 is TGTGCCAGCAGCGTAACGGGACTAAACACCGGGGAGCTGTTTTTT. It encodes CASSVTGLNTGELFF. Variable domain in full (rest from reference TRBV9 and TRBJ2-2): DSGVTQTPKHLITATGQRVTLRCSPRSGDLSVYWYQQSLDQGLQFLIQYYNGEERAKGNILERFSAQQFPDLHSELNLSSLELGDSALYFCASSVTGLNTGELFFGEGSRLTVL.

The V call is TRBV7-2, the J call TRBJ2-3; D call uncertain. V was cut by 3 bases and J by 1 base, with 5 bases left in between. Germline loops: CDR1 SGHTA, CDR2 FQGNSA. The CDR3 covers 13 residues. CDR3 bases: TGTGCCAGCAGCTTCGGAGGCACAGATACGCAGTATTTT. This sequence encodes CASSFGGTDTQYF.

This clone was detected once. The rearrangement uses TRBV3-1 (or the pseudogene TRBV3-2) and TRBJ2-7; perhaps TRBD1 as D (6 bases). This CDR3 is built from 14 residues. V gave up 5 bases and J gave up 1 base, with 12 bases separating them. CDR1 and CDR2 (germline): LGHDT, YNNKEL (reference sequence). CDR3 region: CASSEGEASYEQYF. The CDR3 nucleotides are TGTGCCAGCAGCGAGGGGGAAGCATCCTACGAGCAGTACTTC.

The chain combines TRBV27 with TRBJ1-1, with D unclear. The CDR3 spans 15 residues. Germline-derived CDR1 and CDR2 are MNHEY and SMNVEV (reference sequence). Trimming pared 6 bases from V and 0 bases from J, leaving 14 bases between. Written as DNA, the CDR3 is TGTGCCAGCAGCCCCCGCGCCAGGATGAACACTGAAGCTTTCTTT. Translation: CASSPRARMNTEAFF.

The J gene is TRBJ1-3, the V gene TRBV5-8; D is possibly TRBD1 (6 bases). The CDR3 runs 13 residues. Germline V CDR1 and CDR2: SGHTS, YDEGEE. V was trimmed by 3 bases and J by 5 bases, leaving 9 bases between them. The CDR3 here is CASSSDRRNTIYF. The CDR3 DNA is TGTGCCAGCAGCTCTGACAGGAGAAACACCATATATTTT.

The V call is TRBV28, the J call TRBJ1-5; TRBD1 matches 10 bases. Germline V gene sequence: CDR1 MDHEN, CDR2 SYDVKM. The CDR3 has 13 residues. J gave up 6 bases and V 8 bases, and 4 bases lay outside the gene matches. CDR3 sequence (DNA): TGTGCCAGCGGGACAGGGGTGCGTCAGCCCCAGCATTTT. Amino acids: CASGTGVRQPQHF.

V and J are TRBV5-4 and TRBJ2-5, with 8 bases that match TRBD2. The V gene's germline CDR1 is SGHNT and CDR2 YYREEE (reference sequence). The CDR3 length is 15 residues. V lost 2 bases, J lost 2 bases, and 5 bases stayed unmatched. CDR3 sequence (DNA): TGTGCCAGCAGCTTATCAGCGGGAGTTCAAGAGACCCAGTACTTC. Its translation: CASSLSAGVQETQYF.

The chain combines TRBV5-1 with TRBJ2-5; TRBD1 matches 8 bases. The V segment lost 4 bases and the J segment 5 bases; nucleotides outside the gene matches: 10. Per the germline V gene, CDR1 is SGHRS and CDR2 is YFSETQ. The CDR3 has 15 amino acids. DNA of the CDR3: TGCGCCAGCAGCGGGGGGACAGGCACATTGGAGACCCAGTACTTC. It specifies CASSGGTGTLETQYF.

The chain links TRBV5-1 to TRBJ1-6, with 8 bases fitting TRBD1. The junction had 7 bases not matched to a gene; V was cut back by 4 bases and J by 10 bases. In germline, CDR1 is SGHRS, CDR2 YFSETQ. The CDR3 is 14 amino acids. The CDR3 nucleotides read TGCGCCAGCAGCCTTGGACAGGGCGAATCACCCCTCCACTTT. Its translation: CASSLGQGESPLHF.

V is TRBV5-8 and J is TRBJ2-3; 10 bases match TRBD2. Germline values: CDR1 SGHTS, CDR2 YDEGEE. CDR3 size: 18 residues. Unmatched junction bases numbered 10, after V lost 0 bases and J lost 3 bases. As DNA, the CDR3 is TGTGCCAGCAGCTTGGGTTATCTAGCGGGAGCGAGTACAGATACGCAGTATTTT. It encodes CASSLGYLAGASTDTQYF. The whole variable domain, filled in from reference TRBV5-8 and TRBJ2-3, reads EAGVTQSPTHLIKTRGQQATLRCSPISGHTSVYWYQQALGLGLQFLLWYDEGEERNRGNFPPRFSGRQFPNYSSELNVNALELEDSALYLCASSLGYLAGASTDTQYFGPGTRLTVL.

The CDR3 here is CASSGTGDPYNEQFF. The DNA of the CDR3 is TGTGCCAGCAGCGGGACAGGGGACCCCTACAATGAGCAGTTCTTC. The chain combines TRBV9 with TRBJ2-1, with 9 bases identical to TRBD1. Germline values: CDR1 SGDLS, CDR2 YYNGEE. CDR3 length equals 15 residues. The V and J ends lost 3 bases and 2 bases, in that order; junction bases with no gene match: 3.